The 2 T cell receptor beta chains reported below all come from one sample, sequenced in a study of blood T cell repertoires in COVID-19. This table comes from immunoSEQ multiplex PCR, and its TCRdb copy is limited to in-frame clones, with some not included. The sample contains 190,000 or so clones, roughly four fifths of which appear only once. Sequencing input: peripheral blood. Receptors were obtained from a human donor with acute or convalescent COVID-19. The donor label of this sample is uncertain.

A word on this clone: Other DNA sequences in this specimen translate into the identical CDR3. The chain has TRBV6-5 and TRBJ1-1; D perhaps matches TRBD1 (6 bases). The V end was cut by 0 bases, the J end by 0 bases, with 8 bases between. This CDR3 is built from 15 residues. Germline CDR1 MNHEY, CDR2 SVGAGI. CDR3 DNA: TGTGCCAGCAGTTACTCGAACAGGGTGAACACTGAAGCTTTCTTT. Amino acids: CASSYSNRVNTEAFF.

The CDR3 protein is CASSFEQGTQYF. The CDR3 region has the DNA TGCGCCAGCAGCTTTGAACAGGGGACCCAGTACTTC. The genes are TRBV5-1 and TRBJ2-5, with D perhaps matching TRBD1 (6 bases). V was cut by 2 bases and J by 7 bases, with 9 bases left in between. Germline CDR1 SGHRS, CDR2 YFSETQ. This CDR3 comprises 12 residues.